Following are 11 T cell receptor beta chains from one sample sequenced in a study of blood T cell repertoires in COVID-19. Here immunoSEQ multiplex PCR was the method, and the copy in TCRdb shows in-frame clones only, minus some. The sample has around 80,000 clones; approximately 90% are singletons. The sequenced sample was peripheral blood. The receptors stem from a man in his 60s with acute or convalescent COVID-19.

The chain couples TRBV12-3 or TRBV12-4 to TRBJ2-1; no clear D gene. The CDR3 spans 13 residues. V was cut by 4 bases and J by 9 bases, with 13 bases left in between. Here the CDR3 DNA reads TGTGCCAGCAGTTCATTGTCGGGTGGTGAGCAGTTCTTC. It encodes CASSSLSGGEQFF.

In nucleotides, the CDR3 is TGTGCCAGCAGCTTACCTGGACAACTTAATGAAAAACTGTTTTTT. Protein sequence: CASSLPGQLNEKLFF. The V call is TRBV7-9, the J call TRBJ1-4, with D possibly TRBD1 on 5 matching bases. Trimming took off 2 bases at V and 4 bases at J, with 11 bases between the two ends. Per germline, CDR1 SEHNR and CDR2 FQNEAQ (reference sequence). The CDR3 is 15 amino acids.

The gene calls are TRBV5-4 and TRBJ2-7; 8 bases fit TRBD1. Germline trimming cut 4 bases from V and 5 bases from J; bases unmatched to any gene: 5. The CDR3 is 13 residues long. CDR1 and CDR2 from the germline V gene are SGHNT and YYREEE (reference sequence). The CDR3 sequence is CASSRDRYNEQYF. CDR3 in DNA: TGTGCCAGCAGCCGGGACAGGTATAACGAGCAGTACTTC.

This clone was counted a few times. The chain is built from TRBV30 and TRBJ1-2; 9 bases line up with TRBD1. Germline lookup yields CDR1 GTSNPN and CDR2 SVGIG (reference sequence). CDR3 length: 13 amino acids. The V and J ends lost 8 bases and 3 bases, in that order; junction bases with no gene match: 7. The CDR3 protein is CAGTGTGYYGYTF. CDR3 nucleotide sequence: TGTGCCGGCACCGGGACAGGGTACTATGGCTACACCTTC. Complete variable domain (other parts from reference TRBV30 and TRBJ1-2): SQTIHQWPATLVQPVGSPLSLECTVEGTSNPNLYWYRQAAGRGLQLLFYSVGIGQISSEVPQNLSASRPQDRQFILSSKKLLLSDSGFYLCAGTGTGYYGYTFGSGTRLTVV.

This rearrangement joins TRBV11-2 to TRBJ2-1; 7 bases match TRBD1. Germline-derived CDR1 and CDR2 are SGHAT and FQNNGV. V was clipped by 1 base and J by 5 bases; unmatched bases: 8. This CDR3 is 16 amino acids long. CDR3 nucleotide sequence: TGTGCCAGCAGCTTAGTACTTCCTGGGACAGACAATGAGCAGTTCTTC. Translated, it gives CASSLVLPGTDNEQFF.

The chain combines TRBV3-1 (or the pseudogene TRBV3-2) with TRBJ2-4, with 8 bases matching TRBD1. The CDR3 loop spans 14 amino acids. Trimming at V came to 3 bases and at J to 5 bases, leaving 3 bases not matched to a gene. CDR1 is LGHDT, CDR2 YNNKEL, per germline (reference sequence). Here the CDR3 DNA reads TGTGCCAGCAGCCAGACAGGGGAGGAAAACATTCAGTACTTC. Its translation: CASSQTGEENIQYF.

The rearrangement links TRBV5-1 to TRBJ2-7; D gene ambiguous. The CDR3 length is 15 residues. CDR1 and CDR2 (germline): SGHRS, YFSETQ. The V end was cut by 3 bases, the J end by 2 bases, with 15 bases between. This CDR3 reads CASSSTTSVTYEQYF. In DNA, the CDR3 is TGCGCCAGCAGCTCTACGACTTCAGTAACCTACGAGCAGTACTTC.

This CDR3 is CASSSPGRGPSLTSRNEQFF. CDR3 in DNA: TGTGCCAGCAGTTCCCCCGGGAGGGGGCCTAGTTTAACCTCTAGGAATGAGCAGTTCTTC. This chain connects TRBV27 to TRBJ2-1; D possibly corresponds to TRBD2 (8 bases). Germline CDR1 reads MNHEY; CDR2 reads SMNVEV (reference sequence). V shed 4 bases and J shed 7 bases, with 32 bases lying between them. The CDR3 covers 20 residues.

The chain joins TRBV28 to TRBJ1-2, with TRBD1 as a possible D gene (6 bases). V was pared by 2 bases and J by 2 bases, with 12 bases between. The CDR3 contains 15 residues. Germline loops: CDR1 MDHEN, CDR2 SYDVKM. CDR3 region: CASSLTGHLNYGYTF. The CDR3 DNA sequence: TGTGCCAGCAGTTTAACAGGGCATTTAAACTATGGCTACACCTTC.

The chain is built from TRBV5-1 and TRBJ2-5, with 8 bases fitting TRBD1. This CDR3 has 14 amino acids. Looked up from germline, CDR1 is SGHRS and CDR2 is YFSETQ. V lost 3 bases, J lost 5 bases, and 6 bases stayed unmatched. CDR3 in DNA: TGCGCCAGCAGCTCAGGGGGCCAGCTGGAGACCCAGTACTTC. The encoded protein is CASSSGGQLETQYF.

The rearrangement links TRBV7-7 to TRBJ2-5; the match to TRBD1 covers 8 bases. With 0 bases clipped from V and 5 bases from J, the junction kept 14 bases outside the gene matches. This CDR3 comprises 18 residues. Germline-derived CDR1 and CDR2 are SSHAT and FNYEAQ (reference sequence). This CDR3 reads CASSLALRGQGAGETQYF. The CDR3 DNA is TGTGCCAGCAGCTTAGCGTTAAGAGGACAGGGAGCCGGGGAGACCCAGTACTTC.